A selection of T cell receptor beta chains follows, all from one sample in a study of blood T cell repertoires in COVID-19. Only in-frame clones appear in the TCRdb table, and some are missing; sequencing was by immunoSEQ multiplex PCR. The repertoire has over 200,000 clones, around 90% of them found once; the top ten carry 11%. The specimen was PBMCs or T cells enriched from blood (not recorded which). The receptors come from a man aged 25 to 40 who had recovered from COVID-19. The CDR3 runs from the conserved cysteine through the conserved F or W.

TRBV4-1 16 CASSQDPGQDLNEQFF
TRBV5-4 13 CASSEGQGNGYTF
TRBV3-1/TRBV3-2 19 CASSQNTPILVAAYNEQFF
TRBV3-1/TRBV3-2 14 CASSQVLVEETQYF
TRBV7-9 15 CASRPLGGATYGYTF
TRBV21-1 15 CASSNEDPTNEKLFF
TRBV4-3 18 CASSQENTRKRGGNTIYF
TRBV7-2 16 CASSYLGGSRTDTQYF
TRBV2 12 CASSDDRNEQYF
TRBV2 17 CASSPRPGQGTGNTIYF
TRBV19 12 CASSIRGSGYTF
TRBV6-6 13 CASSPTGGQPQHF
TRBV11-2 18 CASSLDCWSAGGCGELFF
TRBV19 14 CASSIDLGFYEQYF
TRBV11-1 16 CASSLASSGGAPGQFF
TRBV5-4 16 CASSLAGTDSNQPQHF
TRBV7-2 14 CASSPDPTGYGYTF
TRBV9 14 CASSRHQIDQKQFF
TRBV4-2 16 CASSQDRTGGSLPLHF
TRBV27 15 CASRRAGGSNNEQFF
TRBV5-1 15 CASSLAGQGAVTQYF
TRBV7-9 12 CASSSVRGEAFF
TRBV9 14 CASRAGGNEETQYF
TRBV6-2/TRBV6-3 16 CASSYNPQVGRTEAFF
TRBV4-2 16 CASSPTTGGSNQPQHF
TRBV5-1 17 CASSLTTGTSGNNEQFF
TRBV4-2 13 CASSQDGGSPEFF
TRBV5-1 16 CASSPGTGTSDYGYTF
TRBV27 14 CASNRNANTGELFF
TRBV5-6 17 CASSRHGTSLKGETQYF
TRBV7-2 15 CASSLALNTNTEAFF
TRBV18 14 CASSPGGSNQPQHF